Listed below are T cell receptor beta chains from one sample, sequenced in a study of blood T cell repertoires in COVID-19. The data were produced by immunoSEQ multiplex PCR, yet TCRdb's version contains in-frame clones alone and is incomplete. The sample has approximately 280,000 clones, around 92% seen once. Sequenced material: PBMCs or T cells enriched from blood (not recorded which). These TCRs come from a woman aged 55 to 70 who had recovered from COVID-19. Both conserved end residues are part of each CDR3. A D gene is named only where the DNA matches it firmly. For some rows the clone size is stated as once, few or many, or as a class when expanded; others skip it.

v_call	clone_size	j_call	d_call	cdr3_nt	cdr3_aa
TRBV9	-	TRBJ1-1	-	TGTGCCAGCAGATCCCAGGGAGGAACTGAAGCTTTCTTT	CASRSQGGTEAFF
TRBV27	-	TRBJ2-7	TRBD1	TGTGCCAGCAGTCTCGCCCTCACAGGGGAAGAGCAGTACTTC	CASSLALTGEEQYF
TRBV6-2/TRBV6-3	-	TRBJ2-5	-	TGTGCCAGCAGTTACCTGACTGATCTTAAGGAGGGGACCCAGTACTTC	CASSYLTDLKEGTQYF
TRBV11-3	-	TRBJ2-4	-	TGTGCCAGCCGCGGCAGCTCCATTAACATTCAGTACTTC	CASRGSSINIQYF
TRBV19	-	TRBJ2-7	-	TGTGCCAGTAGTATAGGTAGGAGTGAAAGCTCCTACGAGCAGTACTTC	CASSIGRSESSYEQYF
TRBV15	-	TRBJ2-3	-	TGTGCCACCACCCGGGAGAGGGCCTCCGGAGATACGCAGTATTTT	CATTRERASGDTQYF
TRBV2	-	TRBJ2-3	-	TGTGCCAGCAGGCCCCAGGCGGATACGCAGTATTTT	CASRPQADTQYF
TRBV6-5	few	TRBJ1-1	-	TGTGCCAGCAGTTCCAACCCGACAGCTTTGAACACTGAAGCTTTCTTT	CASSSNPTALNTEAFF
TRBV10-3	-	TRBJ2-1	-	TGTGCCATCAGTGAGTCGAGCACCCTTAAGAACAATGAGCAGTTCTTC	CAISESSTLKNNEQFF
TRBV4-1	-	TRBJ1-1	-	TGCGCCAGCAGCAACCTACTCGGGGGGAACACTGAAGCTTTCTTT	CASSNLLGGNTEAFF
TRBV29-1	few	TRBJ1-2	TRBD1	TGCAGCGCCCCGGCAGGGGGTTCGGAAGGCTACACCTTC	CSAPAGGSEGYTF
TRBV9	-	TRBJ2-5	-	TGTGCCAGCAGCGTCGGAGCGCGTCAAGAGACCCAGTACTTC	CASSVGARQETQYF
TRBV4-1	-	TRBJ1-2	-	TGCGCCAGCAGCCAGGCAGGTTTGATCGGTGGCTACACCTTC	CASSQAGLIGGYTF
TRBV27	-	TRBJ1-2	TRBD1	TGTGCCAGCAGCAAAACAGGGGTTGACTATGGCTACACCTTC	CASSKTGVDYGYTF
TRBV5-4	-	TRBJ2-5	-	TGTGCCAGCAGCCCTGGGACAAACAAAGAGACCCAGTACTTC	CASSPGTNKETQYF
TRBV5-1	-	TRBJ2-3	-	TGCGCCAGCAGCTTGGGGACTATGAGGGGCCGTTGGGATACGCAGTATTTT	CASSLGTMRGRWDTQYF
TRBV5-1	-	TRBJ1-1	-	TGCGCCAGCAGCTTGGTACCGGAGAAGAACACTGAAGCTTTCTTT	CASSLVPEKNTEAFF
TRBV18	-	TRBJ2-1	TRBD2	TGTGCCAGCTCACCACCGGGACTAGCGGGAGGCCACAATGAGCAGTTCTTC	CASSPPGLAGGHNEQFF
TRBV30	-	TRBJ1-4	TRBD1	TGTGCCTGGGCTCGAAAACAGGGGAGAAATGAAAAACTGTTTTTT	CAWARKQGRNEKLFF
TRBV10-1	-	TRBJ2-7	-	TGCGCCAGCAGTGTCGGGACAAAAGACTACGAGCAGTACTTC	CASSVGTKDYEQYF
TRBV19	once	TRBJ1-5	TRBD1	TGTGCCAGTACCGCCGGGACAGCGCAGCCCCAGCATTTT	CASTAGTAQPQHF
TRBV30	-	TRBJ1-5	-	TGTGCCTGGAGTTTCAGGGCCGGTCAGCCCCAGCATTTT	CAWSFRAGQPQHF
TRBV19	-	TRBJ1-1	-	TGTGCCAGTAGTATAGGTGGGGAGGCAGCTTTCTTT	CASSIGGEAAFF
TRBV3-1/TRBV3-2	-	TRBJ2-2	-	TGTGCCAGCAGCTTTACTTCCGGGGAGCTGTTTTTT	CASSFTSGELFF
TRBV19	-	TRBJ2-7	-	TGTGCCAGTAGTTACCCCGGCTCCGAGAGGGAGCAGTACTTC	CASSYPGSEREQYF
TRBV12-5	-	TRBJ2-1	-	TGTGCTAGTGGTTTGCCCCCCGATGAGCAGTTCTTC	CASGLPPDEQFF
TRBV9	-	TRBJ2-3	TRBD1	TGTGCCAGCAGCGTCACTGCCGGGACAGGGGATATTGTTGCGGCGGATACGCAGTATTTT	CASSVTAGTGDIVAADTQYF
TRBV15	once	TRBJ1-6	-	TGTGCCACCAGCAGAGATCTCGAGTCACCCCTCCACTTT	CATSRDLESPLHF
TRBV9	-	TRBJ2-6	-	TGTGCCAGCAGCGAACCGAGCTCTGGGGCCAACGTCCTGACTTTC	CASSEPSSGANVLTF
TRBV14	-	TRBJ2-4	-	TGTGCCAGCAGCCAAGGAGGGTCTTTCAGCTACTTC	CASSQGGSFSYF
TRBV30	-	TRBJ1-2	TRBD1	TGTGCCTGGACCCGGGGACAGGGGAGCTCTCACTATGGCTACACCTTC	CAWTRGQGSSHYGYTF
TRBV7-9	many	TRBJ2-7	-	TGTGCCAGCAGCTTAGGTACAGGCGGCCGAGGCTACGAGCAGTACTTC	CASSLGTGGRGYEQYF
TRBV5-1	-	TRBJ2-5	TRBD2	TGCGCCAGCAGCGAGGGACTAGCGGGGACCAAGACCCAGTACTTC	CASSEGLAGTKTQYF
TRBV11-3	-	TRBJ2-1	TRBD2	TGTGCCAGCAGCTTAGTGTCTAGCGGGAGCCCCGAGCAGTTCTTC	CASSLVSSGSPEQFF
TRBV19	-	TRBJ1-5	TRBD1	TGTGCCAGTAGTTCGGGACAGGGGGCAGGCCAGCCCCAGCATTTT	CASSSGQGAGQPQHF
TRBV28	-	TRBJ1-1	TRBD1	TGTGCCAGCAGTCCAGGGACAGGGTACACTGAAGCTTTCTTT	CASSPGTGYTEAFF
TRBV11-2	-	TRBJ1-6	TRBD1	TGTGCCAGCAGCTTATCGGGACAGAAGAATTCACCCCTCCACTTT	CASSLSGQKNSPLHF
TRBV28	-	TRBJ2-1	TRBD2	TGTGCCAGCAGTCTCCCGTTTAGCGGGGGTCCTTTAGAGCAGTTCTTC	CASSLPFSGGPLEQFF
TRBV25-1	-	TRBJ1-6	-	TGTGCCAGCTCCCGGGGGAGTAATTCACCCCTCCACTTT	CASSRGSNSPLHF
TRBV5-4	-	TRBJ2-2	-	TGTGCCAGCACCTCAGTGGCCGGGGAGCTGTTTTTT	CASTSVAGELFF
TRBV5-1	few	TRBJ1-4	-	TGCGCCAGCAGCCCTACGACAGCTTCCTTGGAAAAACTGTTTTTT	CASSPTTASLEKLFF
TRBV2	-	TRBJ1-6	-	TGTGCCAGCAGTGAAGCGGGCGCAGGGAACAATTCACCCCTCCACTTT	CASSEAGAGNNSPLHF
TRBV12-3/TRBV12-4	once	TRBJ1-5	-	TGTGCCAGCAGTTTTGCAGTTGAGCCCCAGCATTTT	CASSFAVEPQHF
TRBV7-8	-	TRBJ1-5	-	TGTGCCAGCAGCTATTATGGTAGTTATCAACCCCAGCATTTT	CASSYYGSYQPQHF
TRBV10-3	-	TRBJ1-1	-	TGTGCCATCAGGGACACGACTGAAGCTTTCTTT	CAIRDTTEAFF
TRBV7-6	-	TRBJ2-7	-	TGTGCCAGCAGCTCAGAGACAGGCTCCTACGAGCAGTACTTC	CASSSETGSYEQYF
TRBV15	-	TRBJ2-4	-	TGTGCCACCGCTACGGGAGCCAAAAACATTCAGTACTTC	CATATGAKNIQYF
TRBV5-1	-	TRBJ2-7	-	TGCGCCAGCAGCTCGACAGGTCTGGGCTCCTACGAGCAGTACTTC	CASSSTGLGSYEQYF
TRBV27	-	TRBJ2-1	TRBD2	TGTGCCAGCAGTAATATAGGGGCTAGCGGGGGGGTCTATGAGCAGTTCTTC	CASSNIGASGGVYEQFF
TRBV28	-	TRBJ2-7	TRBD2	TGTGCCAGCAGCACACTAGCGGGAGGGACCTACGAGCAGTACTTC	CASSTLAGGTYEQYF
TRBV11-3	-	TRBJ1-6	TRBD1	TGTGCCAGCAGCTTAGAACTTCGACAGGGTCATAATTCACCCCTCCACTTT	CASSLELRQGHNSPLHF
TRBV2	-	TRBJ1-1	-	TGTGCCAGCAGTACCGAACGTAGAGACACTGAAGCTTTCTTT	CASSTERRDTEAFF
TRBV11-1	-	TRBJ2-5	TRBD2	TGTGCCAGCAGCTTAGGCGGGGGGGCCCGAGAGACCCAGTACTTC	CASSLGGGARETQYF